Presented here are 19 T cell receptor beta chains from one specimen sequenced in a study of cytomegalovirus exposure and HLA in healthy donors. The assay was immunoSEQ multiplex PCR, and TCRdb's table has in-frame clones only and misses some. The sample carries about 130,000 clones, approximately 82% recorded once. The sample comprised PBMCs. These receptors were taken from a young man in good health and CMV-seropositive.

This clone was detected a few times. CDR3 protein: CSAMNTEAFF. In DNA, the CDR3 is TGCAGCGCCATGAACACTGAAGCTTTCTTT. The chain combines TRBV29-1 with TRBJ1-1; D remains unclear. The CDR3 runs 10 residues. Germline-derived CDR1 and CDR2 are SQVTM and ANQGSEA. V lost 7 bases to trimming and J lost 0 bases, with 3 bases between them.

The gene calls are TRBV5-6 and TRBJ2-1; D gene uncertain. Per germline, CDR1 SGHDT and CDR2 YYEEEE. The CDR3 extends over 13 amino acids. Deletions cut 4 bases from V and 6 bases from J, with 11 bases between. The CDR3 region is CASSVSLGNEQFF. Written as DNA, the CDR3 is TGTGCCAGCAGCGTTAGCCTCGGCAATGAGCAGTTCTTC. The full variable domain, completed using reference TRBV5-6 and TRBJ2-1, is DAGVTQSPTHLIKTRGQQVTLRCSPKSGHDTVSWYQQALGQGPQFIFQYYEEEERQRGNFPDRFSGHQFPNYSSELNVNALLLGDSALYLCASSVSLGNEQFFGPGTRLTVL.

The chain recombines TRBV6-1 with TRBJ2-5; 8 bases line up with TRBD1. Trimming cost V 6 bases and J 2 bases; bases outside gene matches: 8. Germline values: CDR1 MNHNS, CDR2 SASEGT. The CDR3 spans 15 residues. Here the CDR3 reads CASRRGQVKQETQYF. Written as DNA, the CDR3 is TGTGCCAGCAGGAGGGGACAGGTCAAACAAGAGACCCAGTACTTC.

This rearrangement joins TRBV7-2 to TRBJ1-2; no firm D call. From germline, CDR1 is SGHTA and CDR2 FQGNSA. The germline V and J ends were trimmed by 0 bases and 8 bases, with 19 bases remaining between them. This CDR3 is 16 amino acids long. CDR3 coding DNA: TGTGCCAGCAGCTTAGCAGGGCTCGGGAGCTCGGGCGGCTACACCTTC. Translating gives CASSLAGLGSSGGYTF.

V is TRBV4-1 and J is TRBJ1-1; TRBD1 might be the D (6 bases). In germline, CDR1 is MGHRA, CDR2 YSYEKL. With 6 bases removed from V and 0 bases from J, the gap between germline ends came to 11 bases. The CDR3 runs 14 residues. The CDR3 bases are TGCGCCAGCAGGGTAACAGGGTTGAACACTGAAGCTTTCTTT. It translates to CASRVTGLNTEAFF.

The chain combines TRBV18 with TRBJ2-1, with TRBD2 matching 13 bases. The V and J ends lost 5 bases and 8 bases, in that order; junction bases with no gene match: 9. CDR3 length: 16 residues. Germline V lookup: CDR1 KGHSH, CDR2 LQKENI. CDR3 loop: CASSTTSGRIFDEQFF. The DNA of the CDR3 is TGTGCCAGCTCAACGACTAGCGGGAGGATCTTCGATGAGCAGTTCTTC.

This rearrangement joins TRBV2 to TRBJ2-1, with 7 nucleotides matching TRBD2. V lost 8 bases and J lost 0; bases outside the gene matches: 4. The CDR3 runs to 14 residues. Germline V CDR1 and CDR2: SNHLY, FYNNEI. The CDR3 spells CASPGGGSYNEQFF. CDR3 bases: TGTGCCAGCCCTGGGGGGGGCTCCTACAATGAGCAGTTCTTC.

The chain has TRBV18 and TRBJ2-4; TRBD2 matches at 8 bases. This CDR3 comprises 13 residues. Germline values: CDR1 KGHSH, CDR2 LQKENI. Trimming took 4 bases from V and 8 from J; bases not matched to a gene: 4. Written as DNA, the CDR3 is TGTGCCAGCTCACGCTTGCGGGAGGACATTCAGTACTTC. This codes for CASSRLREDIQYF.

This chain connects TRBV27 to TRBJ1-1; 9 nucleotides agree with TRBD1. The CDR3 length is 16 residues. Germline V gene data show CDR1 as MNHEY and CDR2 as SMNVEV (reference sequence). V lost 6 bases, J lost 4 bases, and 12 bases stayed unmatched. The CDR3 coding sequence is TGTGCCAGCAGACCATCCCGGACAGGGGTCGGCACTGAAGCTTTCTTT. Amino acids: CASRPSRTGVGTEAFF.

This clone was detected a few times. The chain joins TRBV30 to TRBJ1-2; a possible D gene is TRBD1 (5 bases). Germline V gives CDR1 GTSNPN, CDR2 SVGIG (reference sequence). The ends were cut back, 5 bases at V and 0 bases at J, with 10 bases in the middle. The CDR3 runs 13 residues. The CDR3 spells CAWERQTNYGYTF. The CDR3, as DNA: TGTGCCTGGGAAAGACAGACTAACTATGGCTACACCTTC.

The rearrangement links TRBV5-6 to TRBJ1-2, with a possible D match to TRBD1 (5 bases). The germline V gene has CDR1 SGHDT and CDR2 YYEEEE. The CDR3 runs to 16 residues. The V end was cut by 1 base, the J end by 7 bases, with 20 bases between. The CDR3 DNA reads as TGTGCCAGCAGCTTGATACTGCCAGGGCATCATGGTGGCTACACCTTC. Amino acid sequence: CASSLILPGHHGGYTF.

The chain recombines TRBV19 with TRBJ1-1; D unclear. Germline V gene data show CDR1 as LNHDA and CDR2 as SQIVND (reference sequence). The CDR3 spans 14 residues. V lost 5 bases and J lost 1, with 11 bases in between. In DNA, the CDR3 is TGTGCCAGTAGTCATGTAGAGGCGAACACTGAAGCTTTCTTT. Its translation: CASSHVEANTEAFF.

The CDR3 is CASSSGSGKVDTEAFF. CDR3 nucleotides: TGCGCCAGCAGCTCAGGCAGCGGTAAGGTAGATACTGAAGCTTTCTTT. The rearrangement joins TRBV5-1 to TRBJ1-1; D uncertain. Germline values: CDR1 SGHRS, CDR2 YFSETQ. The CDR3 sequence is 16 residues long. Trimming shortened V by 3 bases and J by 5 bases, and 20 bases separated the two germline ends.

This sequence joins TRBV25-1 and TRBJ2-5; 13 positions agree with TRBD2. Germline CDR1 is MGHDK and CDR2 is SYGVNS. After removal of 4 bases from V and 1 base from J, the junction contained 9 bases not matched to a gene. This CDR3 region has 18 residues. In DNA, the CDR3 is TGTGCCAGCAGTGGGAGCGTAGGACTAGCGGGAGCCCAAGAGACCCAGTACTTC. Its protein is CASSGSVGLAGAQETQYF.

CDR3 residues: CASSPFRTGGDGYTF. For the CDR3, the DNA is TGTGCCAGCAGCCCCTTCCGGACAGGGGGCGATGGCTACACCTTC. The chain links TRBV7-9 to TRBJ1-2, with 11 positions matching TRBD1. Unmatched junction bases numbered 8, after V lost 5 bases and J lost 6 bases. CDR3 length equals 15 residues. Per the germline V gene, CDR1 is SEHNR and CDR2 is FQNEAQ (reference sequence).

CDR3 sequence reads: CASSYRTSSGENEQFF. DNA for the CDR3: TGCGCCAGCAGTTACAGGACCTCTTCTGGTGAGAATGAGCAGTTCTTC. The chain employs TRBV4-1 and TRBJ2-1; possibly TRBD1 for D (5 bases). Trimming removed 6 bases from V and 7 bases from J, with 22 bases in between. The CDR3 has 16 residues. The germline V gene has CDR1 MGHRA and CDR2 YSYEKL.

This sequence joins TRBV6-6 and TRBJ2-7; tentatively, D is TRBD1 (6 bases). The CDR3 contains 14 residues. V was shortened by 2 bases and J by 3 bases, with 11 bases between the two germline ends. CDR1 and CDR2 (germline): MNHNY, SVGAGI (reference sequence). For the CDR3, the DNA is TGTGCCAGCAGTTACCAGCCACAGGGCTACGAGCAGTACTTC. This encodes CASSYQPQGYEQYF.

The rearrangement links TRBV9 to TRBJ2-5; 14 bases match TRBD2. CDR1 and CDR2 (germline): SGDLS, YYNGEE. The CDR3 contains 15 residues. The trim removed 4 bases at V and 7 bases at J, leaving 6 bases unmatched. This CDR3 is CASSTGTSGGATQYF. DNA for the CDR3: TGTGCCAGCAGCACCGGGACTAGCGGGGGTGCGACCCAGTACTTC.

The chain recombines TRBV15 with TRBJ2-1; TRBD1 might be the D (5 bases). V lost 1 base to trimming and J lost 0 bases, with 13 bases between them. Germline CDR1 and CDR2: LNHNV and YYDKDF (reference sequence). This CDR3 region has 17 residues. The CDR3 DNA is TGTGCCACCAGCAGAGTTGGTCCGGACACCTCCTACAATGAGCAGTTCTTC. Translating it yields CATSRVGPDTSYNEQFF.